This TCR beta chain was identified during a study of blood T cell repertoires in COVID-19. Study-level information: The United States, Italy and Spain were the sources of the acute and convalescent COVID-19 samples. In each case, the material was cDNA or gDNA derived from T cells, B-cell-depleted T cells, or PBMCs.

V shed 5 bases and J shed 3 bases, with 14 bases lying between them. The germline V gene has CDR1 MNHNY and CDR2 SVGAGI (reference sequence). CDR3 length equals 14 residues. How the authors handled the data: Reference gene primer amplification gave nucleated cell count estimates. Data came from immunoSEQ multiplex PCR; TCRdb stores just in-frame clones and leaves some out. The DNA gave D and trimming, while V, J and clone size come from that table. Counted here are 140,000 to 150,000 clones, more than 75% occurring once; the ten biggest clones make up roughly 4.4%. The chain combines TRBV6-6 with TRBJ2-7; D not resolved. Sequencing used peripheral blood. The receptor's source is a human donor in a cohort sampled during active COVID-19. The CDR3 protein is CASSQPDTNYEQYF. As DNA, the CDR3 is TGTGCCAGCAGTCAGCCCGACACCAACTACGAGCAGTACTTC.